This T cell receptor beta chain originates from a study of T cell repertoires in cytomegalovirus infection. Study information: Well-studied HLA-B-restricted epitopes and recently identified HLA-C-restricted epitopes of CMV were both used in the study. Public signatures in TCR beta pointed to CMV infection and matching HLA type.

The CDR3 contains 16 residues. Germline trimming cut 4 bases from V and 4 bases from J; bases unmatched to any gene: 14. CDR1 and CDR2 from the germline V gene are DFQATT and SNEGSKA (reference sequence). TCRdb reprocessed the reads via MiXCR and lists one record per CDR3 protein. The table has about 700,000 distinct CDR3 sequences, 30% to 35% seen once; the top ten hold 15% to 20%. Broader study findings: What dominated the ex vivo response were HLA-C-restricted CMV-specific TCR beta clonotypes. Pooled public TCR beta family frequency picked out CMV carriers with the relevant HLA.

Of note for this clonotype: What it binds is unknown.

The clonotype was recovered from a human donor in good health (CMV status not recorded). Some clones in this sample may be carry-over from other donors' samples. The V call is TRBV20-1, the J call TRBJ1-2; 8 bases map to TRBD1. Here the sequenced sample was cultured PBMCs, taken from culture after CMV antigen stimulation. The CDR3 reads CSANLMDRERAYGYTF. In DNA, the CDR3 is TGCAGTGCTAACTTAATGGACAGGGAAAGGGCCTATGGCTACACCTTC.